The 10 T cell receptor beta chains below come from one sample, sequenced in a study of lymphopenia after photon versus proton radiotherapy (dated by TCRdb to between 2017 and 2020). The library relied on the immunoSEQ multiplex PCR assay. Sourced from immuneACCESS, this table was stored by TCRdb with only in-frame sequences that have V and J called. A share of the clones is absent; for the studies checked, an unresolved V gene accounts for under half, and the remainder has no known explanation. Within this sample are around 160,000 clones, with about nine tenths of them counted one time only. Less than 6% of the sample lies in the top ten. The input for sequencing was peripheral blood, taken from a patient treated with photon-based radiotherapy. The receptor source for this set is a man aged 45 to 65 with gastric cancer.

This chain connects TRBV14 to TRBJ1-3; D perhaps matches TRBD1 (5 bases). The germline V gene has CDR1 SGHDN and CDR2 FVKESK. This CDR3 is built from 14 residues. With 4 bases removed from V and 4 bases from J, the gap between germline ends came to 11 bases. The CDR3: CASSPRGYGNTIYF. The CDR3 region has the DNA TGTGCCAGCAGCCCTCGGGGGTACGGAAACACCATATATTTT.

The chain couples TRBV5-4 to TRBJ2-5, with D perhaps TRBD1 or TRBD2 (6 bases each). V was trimmed by 4 bases and J by 4 bases, leaving 20 bases between them. CDR3 length: 16 residues. From germline, CDR1 is SGHNT and CDR2 YYREEE (reference sequence). CDR3 DNA sequence: TGTGCCAGCAGCCCGTCTTGGGGGGCGAGTAGAGAGACCCAGTACTTC. Translating it yields CASSPSWGASRETQYF.

This chain uses TRBV6-5 with TRBJ2-1; no reliable D call. V lost 0 bases to trimming and J lost 11 bases, with 5 bases between them. The CDR3 length is 11 residues. In germline, CDR1 is MNHEY, CDR2 SVGAGI. CDR3 protein: CASSYSQKQFF. CDR3 coding DNA: TGTGCCAGCAGTTACTCGCAGAAGCAGTTCTTC.

In this sample, this clone turned up once. The chain recombines TRBV4-1 with TRBJ1-4; TRBD1 aligns across 7 bases. The germline CDR1 and CDR2 sequences are MGHRA and YSYEKL. The CDR3 length is 18 residues. The junction had 11 bases not matched to a gene; V was cut back by 2 bases and J by 2 bases. For the CDR3, the DNA is TGCGCCAGCAGCCAACTTCCAGGGGCGACAGGGACTAATGAAAAACTGTTTTTT. It codes for CASSQLPGATGTNEKLFF.

In this sample, this clone turned up many times. V is TRBV10-3 and J is TRBJ2-7, with D perhaps matching TRBD1 (5 bases). Trimming pared 10 bases from V and 3 bases from J, leaving 13 bases between. CDR3 length: 12 residues. The germline gives CDR1 ENHRY, CDR2 SYGVKD. CDR3 DNA: TGTGCCACCCAAGGACACGACTACGAGCAGTACTTC. Protein sequence: CATQGHDYEQYF.

The chain is built from TRBV4-1 and TRBJ2-1; perhaps TRBD1 as D (6 bases). CDR3 length: 16 amino acids. CDR1 MGHRA and CDR2 YSYEKL come from the germline V gene. V was cut by 3 bases and J by 0 bases, with 12 bases left in between. The CDR3 reads CASSHRQAFSYNEQFF. CDR3 coding DNA: TGCGCCAGCAGCCACAGACAGGCTTTCTCCTACAATGAGCAGTTCTTC.

The rearrangement joins TRBV29-1 to TRBJ2-7; TRBD2 is a possible D gene (6 bases). Germline V gene sequence: CDR1 SQVTM, CDR2 ANQGSEA. With 5 bases removed from V and 6 bases from J, the gap between germline ends came to 20 bases. The CDR3 is 14 residues long. As DNA, the CDR3 is TGCAGCGTTAAGGAGACTAGTACTCAGGGCGAGCAGTACTTC. As protein: CSVKETSTQGEQYF.

The chain couples TRBV5-1 to TRBJ1-1; tentatively, D is TRBD1 (6 bases). The CDR3 length is 14 residues. Germline loops: CDR1 SGHRS, CDR2 YFSETQ. V was cut by 4 bases and J by 2 bases, with 12 bases left in between. CDR3 amino acids: CASSQQGLNTEAFF. CDR3 nucleotide sequence: TGCGCCAGCAGCCAACAGGGCCTAAACACTGAAGCTTTCTTT. Supplemented by reference TRBV5-1 and TRBJ1-1, the full variable domain reads KAGVTQTPRYLIKTRGQQVTLSCSPISGHRSVSWYQQTPGQGLQFLFEYFSETQRNKGNFPGRFSGRQFSNSRSEMNVSTLELGDSALYLCASSQQGLNTEAFFGQGTRLTVV.

In this sample, this clone turned up once. The rearrangement joins TRBV14 to TRBJ1-2; TRBD1 matches at 7 bases. V was pared by 1 base and J by 1 base, with 15 bases of the junction left unmatched. The CDR3 is 19 amino acids. Germline V gives CDR1 SGHDN, CDR2 FVKESK. The DNA of the CDR3 is TGTGCCAGCAGCCAAGGACTCAGGGGGAGGCCCGGACATAACTATGGCTACACCTTC. Protein sequence: CASSQGLRGRPGHNYGYTF.

The chain couples TRBV7-8 to TRBJ2-5, with 13 bases aligning to TRBD2. V gave up 4 bases and J gave up 2 bases; unmatched junction bases: 1. Looked up from germline, CDR1 is SGHVS and CDR2 is FQNEAQ. The CDR3 covers 15 residues. CDR3 sequence reads: CASSWGLAGQETQYF. The CDR3 DNA is TGTGCCAGCAGCTGGGGACTAGCGGGGCAAGAGACCCAGTACTTC.